This record covers a single TCR beta chain. Its antigen is not known. A read error is likely, as this CDR3 ends without the conserved phenylalanine or tryptophan. Sample-barcoded 5' priming and a J-beta primer mix drove a second PCR of roughly 6 to 12 cycles. Via MiXCR, TCRdb re-called the 5' RACE reads, giving one row per CDR3 protein. The sample records roughly 1,100,000 distinct CDR3 sequences, under 30% being singletons. Germline assignment: CDR1 SGHTA and CDR2 FQGTGA. The V and J ends lost 5 bases and 0 bases respectively, with 11 bases between them. The CDR3 is 15 residues long. The data stem from a study of blood T cells in healthy people across ages. The overall study: With template switching, about one barcoded beta molecule was captured per two T cells. Study results and limitations: Total diversity from one million sequenced T cells was likely underestimated. The donors' CMV status was not determined, possibly confounding changes in expanded clonotypes. Whereas aged donors had fewer naive CD4+ cells, long-lived donors had more of them and higher diversity.

This sample also belongs to another study, concerning T cells of mothers and their children.

The chain carries TRBV7-3 and TRBJ2-1, with D tentatively TRBD2 (5 bases). The sequenced material came from blood. This receptor was identified in a girl aged 2-10 years in good health. CDR3 in DNA: TGTGCCAGCAGCCCTCCGGGAAGCTCCTACAATGAGCAGTTCTCC. It translates to CASSPPGSSYNEQFS.